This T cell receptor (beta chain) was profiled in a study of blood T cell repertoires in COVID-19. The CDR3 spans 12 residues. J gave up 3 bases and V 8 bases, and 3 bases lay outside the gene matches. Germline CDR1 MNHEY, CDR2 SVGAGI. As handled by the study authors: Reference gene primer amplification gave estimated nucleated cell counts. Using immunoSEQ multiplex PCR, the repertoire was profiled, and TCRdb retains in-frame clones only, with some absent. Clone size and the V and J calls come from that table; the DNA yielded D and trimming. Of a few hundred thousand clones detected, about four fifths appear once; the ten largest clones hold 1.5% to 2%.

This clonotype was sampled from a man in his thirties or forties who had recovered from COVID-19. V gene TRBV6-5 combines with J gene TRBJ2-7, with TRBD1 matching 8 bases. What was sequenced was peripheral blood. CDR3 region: CASATGGYEQYV. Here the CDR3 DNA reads TGTGCCAGCGCTACAGGGGGCTACGAGCAGTACGTC.